The 29 T cell receptor beta chains listed next were all sequenced from one sample in a study of identical twins' blood T cells. TCRdb ran MiXCR on the 5' RACE reads and lists one entry per CDR3 protein. The sample lists around 380,000 distinct CDR3 sequences; around 30% were seen once. Sample: PBMCs. Receptors originate from a woman aged 18 to 49 in good health.

This clonotype was observed a few times. The V call is TRBV12-3 or TRBV12-4, the J call TRBJ2-7, with 8 bases aligning to TRBD1. J was trimmed by 3 bases and V by 3 bases; bases with no gene match: 4. The CDR3 has 14 residues. The DNA for the CDR3 is TGTGCCAGCAGTTTCCATGGACAGGGCTACGAGCAGTACTTC. Translation: CASSFHGQGYEQYF.

V is TRBV7-8 and J is TRBJ2-5, with TRBD2 matching 9 bases. Losses at the gene ends were 5 bases for V and 5 bases for J; bases not matched to a gene: 6. Germline CDR1 is SGHVS and CDR2 is FQNEAQ. This CDR3 is 14 amino acids long. In nucleotides, the CDR3 is TGTGCCAGCAGCAACGGACTAGCGTTGGAGACCCAGTACTTC. Amino acid sequence: CASSNGLALETQYF. The whole variable domain, filled in from reference TRBV7-8 and TRBJ2-5, reads GAGVSQSPRYKVAKRGQDVALRCDPISGHVSLFWYQQALGQGPEFLTYFQNEAQLDKSGLPSDRFFAERPEGSVSTLKIQRTQQEDSAVYLCASSNGLALETQYFGPGTRLLVL.

The V and J genes are TRBV11-3 and TRBJ2-1; 8 positions agree with TRBD1. CDR1 and CDR2 (germline): SGHNT, YENEEA. V trimming: 2 bases; J trimming: 8 bases; junction bases outside the gene matches: 8. This CDR3 region has 15 residues. CDR3 bases: TGTGCCAGCAGCTTAAGCCGGACAGGGCGGGATGAGCAGTTCTTC. Translating gives CASSLSRTGRDEQFF.

The chain is built from TRBV6-2 or TRBV6-3 and TRBJ2-7, with 10 positions matching TRBD1. The CDR3 loop spans 14 amino acids. The germline V gene has CDR1 MNHEY and CDR2 SVGEGT. The V and J ends lost 7 bases and 2 bases, in that order; junction bases with no gene match: 5. CDR3 DNA sequence: TGTGCCAGCACTCCGGGACAGGGGCCCTACGAGCAGTACTTC. Amino acid sequence: CASTPGQGPYEQYF.

The gene calls are TRBV5-6 and TRBJ2-7; no definite D call. This CDR3 is built from 13 residues. In germline, CDR1 is SGHDT, CDR2 YYEEEE. The ends were cut back, 1 base at V and 5 bases at J, with 10 bases in the middle. Here the CDR3 DNA reads TGTGCCAGCAGCTTGAGTAGCACTGACGAGCAGTACTTC. This sequence encodes CASSLSSTDEQYF.

This clonotype has a handful of counts. The junction differs from germline at one of its ends, possibly a read error. This chain uses TRBV12-3 or TRBV12-4 with TRBJ2-5; D might be TRBD2 (5 bases). There are 14 residues in the CDR3. CDR3 nucleotides: TGTGCCAGCAGTTTAGGAGACTATCAAGAGGCCCAGTACTTC. Protein: CASSLGDYQEAQYF.

The gene calls are TRBV29-1 and TRBJ1-1, with D unresolved. CDR1 is SQVTM and CDR2 is ANQGSEA in the germline V gene. The CDR3 covers 13 residues. V gave up 7 bases and J gave up 0 bases, with 12 bases separating them. In nucleotides, the CDR3 is TGCAGCGCGAACGGGCAGTTGAACACTGAAGCTTTCTTT. Its translation: CSANGQLNTEAFF.

A single count supports this clonotype. The germline gene is not matched at one end of the junction; a read error may be the cause. V gene TRBV12-3 or TRBV12-4 combines with J gene TRBJ2-1; the match to TRBD2 covers 8 bases. This CDR3 is built from 15 residues. CDR3 DNA sequence: TGTGCCAGCAGTTTAAAGGGACTAGGGGCCAATGAGCAGCTCTTC. Translating gives CASSLKGLGANEQLF.

This clonotype was counted ten times or more. The CDR3 is CSVYRVNTEAFF. The CDR3 nucleotides read TGCAGCGTGTACAGGGTAAACACTGAAGCTTTCTTT. The rearrangement joins TRBV29-1 to TRBJ1-1, with D perhaps matching TRBD1 (6 bases). The ends were cut back, 6 bases at V and 2 bases at J, with 10 bases in the middle. CDR3 length equals 12 residues. Germline CDR1 and CDR2: SQVTM and ANQGSEA.

The chain uses TRBV4-3 and TRBJ2-2, with 8 nucleotides matching TRBD1. V gave up 2 bases and J gave up 3 bases; unmatched junction bases: 2. CDR1 and CDR2 from the germline V gene are LGHNA and YSLEER. The CDR3 runs 15 residues. CDR3 in DNA: TGCGCCAGCAGCCAAAGGACAGGGTACACCGGGGAGCTGTTTTTT. Translated, it gives CASSQRTGYTGELFF.

The chain combines TRBV5-5 with TRBJ1-2, with D tentatively TRBD1 (5 bases). The CDR3 has 15 residues. Deletions cut 1 base from V and 0 bases from J, with 10 bases between. Germline-derived CDR1 and CDR2 are SGHKS and YYEKEE (reference sequence). The CDR3 DNA reads TGTGCCAGCAGCTTGACAGGATCGGCTAACTATGGCTACACCTTC. Residues: CASSLTGSANYGYTF.

This clonotype was found a few times. This sequence joins TRBV7-9 and TRBJ2-1; D is uncertain. From germline, CDR1 is SEHNR and CDR2 FQNEAQ (reference sequence). The V and J ends lost 7 bases and 7 bases respectively, with 14 bases between them. This CDR3 comprises 13 residues. CDR3 sequence: CASNFLEGNEQFF. The CDR3, as DNA: TGTGCCAGCAATTTCTTGGAAGGAAATGAGCAGTTCTTC.

This clonotype has a handful of counts. This sequence joins TRBV9 and TRBJ1-5; D may be TRBD1 (5 bases). Germline V lookup: CDR1 SGDLS, CDR2 YYNGEE. This CDR3 is 14 amino acids long. The V end lost 3 bases, the J end lost 5 bases, and 12 bases lay between the germline ends. In DNA form, the CDR3 reads TGTGCCAGCAGCGGGGGCGGTGTGGATCAGCCCCAGCATTTT. Protein product: CASSGGGVDQPQHF.

This clonotype was counted between two and nine times. The rearrangement joins TRBV9 to TRBJ1-1; D remains ambiguous. The CDR3 is made up of 14 amino acids. Trimming left V 4 bases short and J 4 bases short, with 14 bases between. The germline CDR1 and CDR2 sequences are SGDLS and YYNGEE. The CDR3 protein is CASSLGPPGTEAFF. The CDR3 bases are TGTGCCAGCAGCCTCGGCCCCCCAGGCACTGAAGCTTTCTTT.

V and J are TRBV5-1 and TRBJ1-6; D unclear. This CDR3 has 14 amino acids. V gave up 4 bases and J gave up 8 bases, with 13 bases separating them. Germline V gene sequence: CDR1 SGHRS, CDR2 YFSETQ. The CDR3 sequence is CASSSGIVDSPLHF. Written as DNA, the CDR3 is TGCGCCAGCAGCAGTGGGATAGTGGATTCACCCCTCCACTTT.

There are a few counts of this clonotype. The rearrangement uses TRBV12-5 and TRBJ2-1; possibly TRBD1 for D (5 bases). The CDR3 extends over 15 amino acids. Deletions cut 0 bases from V and 5 bases from J, with 11 bases between. Per germline, CDR1 LGHNT and CDR2 FRNRAP. The CDR3, as DNA: TGTGCTAGTGGTTTGGTACTGGGCAGGGACAATGAGCAGTTCTTC. This gives the protein CASGLVLGRDNEQFF.

This clonotype occurred a few times. The genes are TRBV6-2 or TRBV6-3 and TRBJ2-5, with D possibly being TRBD2 (5 bases). The CDR3 contains 16 residues. With 2 bases removed from V and 5 bases from J, the gap between germline ends came to 18 bases. Germline lookup yields CDR1 MNHEY and CDR2 SVGEGT. In DNA form, the CDR3 reads TGTGCCAGCAGTTACATTCGCCCGAGCTCGGGGGAGACCCAGTACTTC. Its protein product is CASSYIRPSSGETQYF.

As regards this clonotype: A single base separates this from a much larger clone, so it may be a read error. The chain employs TRBV12-3 or TRBV12-4 and TRBJ2-7; D is unresolved. This CDR3 spans 15 amino acids. The CDR3 nucleotides read TGTGTCAGCAGTTTAGATAGGCCCCGATCCAACGAGCAGTACTTC. It translates to CVSSLDRPRSNEQYF.

The chain uses TRBV7-2 and TRBJ1-4; unclear D gene. The germline CDR1 and CDR2 sequences are SGHTA and FQGNSA. CDR3 size: 11 residues. The V gene lost 3 bases and the J gene lost 6 bases, with 2 bases spanning the gap. CDR3 sequence reads: CASSFDEKLFF. The CDR3 region has the DNA TGTGCCAGCAGCTTCGATGAAAAACTGTTTTTT.

The chain couples TRBV5-4 to TRBJ2-1; no firm D call. Deletions cut 4 bases from V and 5 bases from J, with 7 bases between. The CDR3 covers 12 residues. CDR1 and CDR2 (germline): SGHNT, YYREEE (reference sequence). CDR3 nucleotide sequence: TGTGCCAGCAGCGCGGCCCACAATGAGCAGTTCTTC. It is translated as CASSAAHNEQFF.

CDR3 sequence reads: CATSEGQANEKLFF. The CDR3 DNA reads TGTGCCACCAGCGAAGGACAGGCTAATGAAAAACTGTTTTTT. The genes are TRBV15 and TRBJ1-4; TRBD1 matches at 7 bases. CDR3 length: 14 amino acids. The J segment lost 3 bases and the V segment lost 5 bases, leaving 3 bases of the junction unmatched. Germline assignment: CDR1 LNHNV and CDR2 YYDKDF (reference sequence).

The sample holds a few counts of this clonotype. J is TRBJ1-5 and V is TRBV19, with a tentative D call TRBD1 (6 bases). In germline, CDR1 is LNHDA, CDR2 SQIVND (reference sequence). The CDR3 sequence is 18 residues long. V gave up 1 base and J gave up 2 bases, with 18 bases separating them. In nucleotides, the CDR3 is TGTGCCAGTAGTATAGTGGTTGTCGTGGGGGCCCGCAATCAGCCCCAGCATTTT. It specifies CASSIVVVVGARNQPQHF.

On this clonotype itself: This may arise from a read error, as a much more abundant clone is one base away. The chain has TRBV9 and TRBJ2-3; D remains ambiguous. The CDR3 is made up of 12 amino acids. Germline V gene data show CDR1 as SGDLS and CDR2 as YYNGEE. CDR3 region: CACSVASDTQYF. The CDR3 nucleotides read TGTGCCTGCAGCGTAGCTTCAGATACGCAGTATTTT.

This clonotype has just one count. Germline is not matched at one junction end, which may reflect a read error. This chain links TRBV29-1 with TRBJ1-3; TRBD1 might be the D (6 bases). CDR1 is SQVTM and CDR2 is ANQGSEA in the germline V gene. The CDR3 has 12 residues. The CDR3 DNA follows: TGCAGCGTTGACAGGGGCGGAAACGCCATATATTTT. Protein sequence: CSVDRGGNAIYF.

DNA of the CDR3: TGCAGTGCCGCGGGACGGCAAGAGACCCAGTACTTC. Its protein product is CSAAGRQETQYF. This chain connects TRBV20-1 to TRBJ2-5; D is possibly TRBD2 (6 bases). Germline assignment: CDR1 DFQATT and CDR2 SNEGSKA (reference sequence). V shed 6 bases and J shed 2 bases, with 10 bases lying between them. CDR3 length: 12 residues.

The rearrangement uses TRBV20-1 and TRBJ1-1; 8 nucleotides align to TRBD1. This CDR3 spans 13 amino acids. Germline CDR1 is DFQATT and CDR2 is SNEGSKA (reference sequence). The J segment lost 6 bases and the V segment lost 3 bases, leaving 6 bases of the junction unmatched. CDR3 nucleotides: TGCAGTGCTAGTCTCCAGGGGGCCCCTGAAGCTTTCTTT. This gives the protein CSASLQGAPEAFF.

The chain employs TRBV28 and TRBJ2-1, with D hard to call. This CDR3 contains 11 residues. Germline V gene data show CDR1 as MDHEN and CDR2 as SYDVKM. Deletions cut 8 bases from V and 7 bases from J, with 9 bases between. The CDR3: CASAMRNEQFF. In DNA form, the CDR3 reads TGTGCCAGCGCTATGAGGAATGAGCAGTTCTTC. Complete variable domain (other parts from reference TRBV28 and TRBJ2-1): DVKVTQSSRYLVKRTGEKVFLECVQDMDHENMFWYRQDPGLGLRLIYFSYDVKMKEKGDIPEGYSVSREKKERFSLILESASTNQTSMYLCASAMRNEQFFGPGTRLTVL.

The J gene is TRBJ1-5, the V gene TRBV27; D possibly matches TRBD1 or TRBD2 (5 bases each). The assigned J gene may be wrong: the sequence end matches TRBJ2-3 better. Germline lookup yields CDR1 MNHEY and CDR2 SMNVEV (reference sequence). The CDR3 runs to 13 residues. The CDR3 reads CASSFAPREPQYF. The CDR3 coding sequence is TGTGCCAGCAGTTTTGCCCCCAGGGAGCCCCAGTATTTT.

There are many counts of this clonotype. The chain is built from TRBV6-4 and TRBJ2-1, with D possibly being TRBD2 (5 bases). V was cut by 2 bases and J by 7 bases, with 9 bases left in between. Germline loops: CDR1 MRHNA, CDR2 SNTAGT. The CDR3 extends over 13 amino acids. This chain's CDR3 is CASSDGSPNEQFF. The CDR3 bases are TGTGCCAGCAGTGACGGGAGCCCGAATGAGCAGTTCTTC.